The clone carrying this TCR beta chain was counted many times. This entry comes from a study of T-cell reconstitution after alpha-beta-depleted transplantation in children. Preparation of the TCRbeta library involved a method that used unique molecular identifiers. TCRdb re-called the PCR reads through MiXCR, storing one row per CDR3 protein. The data contain hundreds of thousands of distinct CDR3 sequences, about a sixth of them singletons. The CDR3 sequence is 15 residues long. The germline CDR1 and CDR2 sequences are SGHRS and YFSETQ. Trimming left V 2 bases short and J 5 bases short, with 14 bases between.

The chain has TRBV5-1 and TRBJ2-1, with D maybe TRBD2 (6 bases). This receptor was obtained from a male patient aged 2-9 years who had a stem cell transplant for acute lymphoblastic leukemia, so the T cells may come from the graft donor. This material consisted of PBMCs, mostly from graft donor cells, taken 360 days after TCRalphabeta/CD19-depleted stem cell transplant. CDR3 sequence (DNA): TGCGCCAGCAGCTTCAGTCTGCCGGGAGACAATGAGCAGTTCTTC. It yields the protein CASSFSLPGDNEQFF.